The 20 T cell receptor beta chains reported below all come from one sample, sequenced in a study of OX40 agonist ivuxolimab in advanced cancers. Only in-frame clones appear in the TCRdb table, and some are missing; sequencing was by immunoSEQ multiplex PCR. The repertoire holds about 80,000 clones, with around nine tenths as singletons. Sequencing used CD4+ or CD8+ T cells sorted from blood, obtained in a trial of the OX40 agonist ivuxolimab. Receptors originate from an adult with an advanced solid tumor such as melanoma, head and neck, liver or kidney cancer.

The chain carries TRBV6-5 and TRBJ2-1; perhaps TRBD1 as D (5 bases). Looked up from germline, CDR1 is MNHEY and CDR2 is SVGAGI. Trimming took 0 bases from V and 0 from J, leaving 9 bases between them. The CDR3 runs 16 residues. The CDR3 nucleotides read TGTGCCAGCAGTTACTCACGGACACTCTCCTACAATGAGCAGTTCTTC. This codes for CASSYSRTLSYNEQFF.

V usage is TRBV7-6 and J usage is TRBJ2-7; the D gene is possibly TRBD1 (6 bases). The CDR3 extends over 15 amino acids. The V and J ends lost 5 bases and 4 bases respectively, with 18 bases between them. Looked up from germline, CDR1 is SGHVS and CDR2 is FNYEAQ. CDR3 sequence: CASSQDVGARYEQYF. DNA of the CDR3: TGTGCCAGCAGCCAAGACGTGGGGGCGCGGTACGAGCAGTACTTC.

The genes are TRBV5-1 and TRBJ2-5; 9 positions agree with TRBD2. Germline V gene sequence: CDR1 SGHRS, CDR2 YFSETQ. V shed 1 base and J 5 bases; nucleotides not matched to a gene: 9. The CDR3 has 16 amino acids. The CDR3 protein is CASSLRGREGRETQYF. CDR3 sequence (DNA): TGCGCCAGCAGCTTGAGGGGGCGGGAGGGCCGGGAGACCCAGTACTTC.

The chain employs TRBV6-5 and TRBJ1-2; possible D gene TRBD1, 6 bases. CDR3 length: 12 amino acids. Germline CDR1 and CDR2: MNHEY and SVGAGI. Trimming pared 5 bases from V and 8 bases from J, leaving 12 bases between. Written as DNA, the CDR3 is TGTGCCAGCAGTGCTAACAGGGAGGGCTACACCTTC. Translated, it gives CASSANREGYTF.

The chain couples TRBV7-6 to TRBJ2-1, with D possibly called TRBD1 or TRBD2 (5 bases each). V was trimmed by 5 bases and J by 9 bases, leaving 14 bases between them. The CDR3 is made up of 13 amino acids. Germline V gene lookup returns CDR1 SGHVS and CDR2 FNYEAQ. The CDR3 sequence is CASSPGALLEQFF. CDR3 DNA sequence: TGTGCCAGCAGCCCCGGGGCCCTTCTTGAGCAGTTCTTC. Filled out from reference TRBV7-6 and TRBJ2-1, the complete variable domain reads GAGVSQSPRYKVTKRGQDVALRCDPISGHVSLYWYRQALGQGPEFLTYFNYEAQQDKSGLPNDRFSAERPEGSISTLTIQRTEQRDSAMYRCASSPGALLEQFFGPGTRLTVL.

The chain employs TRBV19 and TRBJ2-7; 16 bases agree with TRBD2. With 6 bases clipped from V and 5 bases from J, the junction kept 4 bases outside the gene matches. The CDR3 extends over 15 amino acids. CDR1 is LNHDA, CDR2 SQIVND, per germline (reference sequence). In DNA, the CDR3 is TGTGCCAGTAGCGGGACTAGCGGGAGGGGGGACGAGCAGTACTTC. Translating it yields CASSGTSGRGDEQYF.

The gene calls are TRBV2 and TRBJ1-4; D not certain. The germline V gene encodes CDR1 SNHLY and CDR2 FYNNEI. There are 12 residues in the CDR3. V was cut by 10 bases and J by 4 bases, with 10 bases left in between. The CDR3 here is CATKGDNEKLFF. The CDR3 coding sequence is TGTGCCACCAAGGGAGATAATGAAAAACTGTTTTTT.

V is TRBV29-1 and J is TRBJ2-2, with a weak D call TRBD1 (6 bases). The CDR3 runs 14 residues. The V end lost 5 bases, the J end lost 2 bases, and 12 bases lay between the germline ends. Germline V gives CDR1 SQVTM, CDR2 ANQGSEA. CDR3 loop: CSVRDNFNTGELFF. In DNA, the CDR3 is TGCAGCGTTAGGGACAACTTTAACACCGGGGAGCTGTTTTTT.

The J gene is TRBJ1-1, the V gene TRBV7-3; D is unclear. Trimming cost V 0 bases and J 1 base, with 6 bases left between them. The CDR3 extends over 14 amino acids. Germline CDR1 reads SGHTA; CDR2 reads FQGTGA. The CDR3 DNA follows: TGTGCCAGCAGCTTAACTGCGAGGAACACTGAAGCTTTCTTT. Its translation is CASSLTARNTEAFF. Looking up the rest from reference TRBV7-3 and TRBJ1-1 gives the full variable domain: GAGVSQTPSNKVTEKGKYVELRCDPISGHTALYWYRQSLGQGPEFLIYFQGTGAADDSGLPNDRFFAVRPEGSVSTLKIQRTERGDSAVYLCASSLTARNTEAFFGQGTRLTVV.

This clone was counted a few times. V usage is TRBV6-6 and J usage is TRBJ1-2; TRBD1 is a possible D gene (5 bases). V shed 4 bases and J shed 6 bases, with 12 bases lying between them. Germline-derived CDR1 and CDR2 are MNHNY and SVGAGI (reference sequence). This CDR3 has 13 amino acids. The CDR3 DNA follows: TGTGCCAGCAGTTGGGGGGGTACGGATGGCTACACCTTC. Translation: CASSWGGTDGYTF.

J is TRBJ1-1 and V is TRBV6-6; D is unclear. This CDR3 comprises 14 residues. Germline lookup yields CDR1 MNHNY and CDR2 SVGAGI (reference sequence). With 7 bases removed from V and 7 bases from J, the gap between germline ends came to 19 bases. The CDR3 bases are TGTGCCAGCACCTATCGTGAAGGATTCGGTGAAGCTTTCTTT. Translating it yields CASTYREGFGEAFF.

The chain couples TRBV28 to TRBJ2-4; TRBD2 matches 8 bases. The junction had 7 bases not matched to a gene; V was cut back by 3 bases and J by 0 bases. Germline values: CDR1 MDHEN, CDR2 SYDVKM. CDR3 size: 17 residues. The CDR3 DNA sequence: TGTGCCAGCAGTTTCCCCGGGGGGGGGACAGCCAAAAACATTCAGTACTTC. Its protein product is CASSFPGGGTAKNIQYF. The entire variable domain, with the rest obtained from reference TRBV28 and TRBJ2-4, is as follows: DVKVTQSSRYLVKRTGEKVFLECVQDMDHENMFWYRQDPGLGLRLIYFSYDVKMKEKGDIPEGYSVSREKKERFSLILESASTNQTSMYLCASSFPGGGTAKNIQYFGAGTRLSVL.

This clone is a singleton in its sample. The CDR3 spells CASSLLEGAKTQYF. The CDR3 DNA sequence: TGTGCCAGCAGCTTACTTGAGGGCGCGAAGACGCAGTATTTT. V usage is TRBV7-9 and J usage is TRBJ2-3; perhaps TRBD2 as D (5 bases). Deletions cut 2 bases from V and 9 bases from J, with 15 bases between. This CDR3 region has 14 residues. Germline V gene sequence: CDR1 SEHNR, CDR2 FQNEAQ (reference sequence).

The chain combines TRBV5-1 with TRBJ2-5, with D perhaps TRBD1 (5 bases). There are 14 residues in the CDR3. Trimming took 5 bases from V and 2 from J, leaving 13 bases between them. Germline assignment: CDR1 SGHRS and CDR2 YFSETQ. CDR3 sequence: CASSGARRQETQYF. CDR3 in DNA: TGCGCCAGCAGTGGGGCCCGTCGGCAAGAGACCCAGTACTTC.

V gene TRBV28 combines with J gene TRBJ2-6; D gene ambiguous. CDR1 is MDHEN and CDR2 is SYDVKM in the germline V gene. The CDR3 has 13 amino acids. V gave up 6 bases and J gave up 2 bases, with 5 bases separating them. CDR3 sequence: CASRFPGANVLTF. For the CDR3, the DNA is TGTGCCAGCAGATTCCCTGGGGCCAACGTCCTGACTTTC. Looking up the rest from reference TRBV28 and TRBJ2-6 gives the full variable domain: DVKVTQSSRYLVKRTGEKVFLECVQDMDHENMFWYRQDPGLGLRLIYFSYDVKMKEKGDIPEGYSVSREKKERFSLILESASTNQTSMYLCASRFPGANVLTFGAGSRLTVL.

The CDR3 protein is CSVEKSGTDQYF. The CDR3 DNA reads as TGCAGCGTTGAAAAGTCCGGGACCGATCAGTACTTC. The rearrangement links TRBV29-1 to TRBJ2-5, with D perhaps matching TRBD1 or TRBD2 (5 bases each). The CDR3 totals 12 residues. The germline V gene has CDR1 SQVTM and CDR2 ANQGSEA. Between the trimmed V and J ends, which lost 2 bases and 11 bases, there was a span of 15 bases.

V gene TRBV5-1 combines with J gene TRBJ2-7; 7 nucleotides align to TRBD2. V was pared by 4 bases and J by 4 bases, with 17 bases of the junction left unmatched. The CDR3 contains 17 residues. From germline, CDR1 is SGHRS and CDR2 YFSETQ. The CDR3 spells CASSDQGGLAVIYEQYF. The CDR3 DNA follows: TGCGCCAGCAGCGACCAGGGAGGGCTAGCGGTAATTTACGAGCAGTACTTC.

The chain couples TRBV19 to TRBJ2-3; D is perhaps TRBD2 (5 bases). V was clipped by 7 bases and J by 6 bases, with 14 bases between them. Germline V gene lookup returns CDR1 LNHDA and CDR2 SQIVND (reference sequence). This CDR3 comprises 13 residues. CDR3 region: CASTSLSGDTQYF. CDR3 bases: TGTGCCAGTACATCCTTATCGGGGGATACGCAGTATTTT.

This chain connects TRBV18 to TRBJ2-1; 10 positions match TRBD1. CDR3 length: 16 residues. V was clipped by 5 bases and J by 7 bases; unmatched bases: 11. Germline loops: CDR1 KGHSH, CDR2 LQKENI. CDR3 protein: CASSSGRDRGLNEQFF. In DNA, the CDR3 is TGTGCCAGCTCATCAGGCCGGGACAGGGGACTAAATGAGCAGTTCTTC.

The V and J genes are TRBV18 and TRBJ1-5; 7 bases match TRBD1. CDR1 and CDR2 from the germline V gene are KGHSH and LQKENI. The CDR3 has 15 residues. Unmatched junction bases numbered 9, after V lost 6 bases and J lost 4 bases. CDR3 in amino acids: CASSLTGVPNQPQHF. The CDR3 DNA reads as TGTGCCAGCTCGCTAACAGGGGTTCCAAATCAGCCCCAGCATTTT.